The entry below describes one T cell receptor (beta chain). Its antigen remains unknown. Primers included in the PCR were 60 Vbeta and 13 Jbeta primers. The assay was immunoSEQ multiplex PCR, and TCRdb's table has in-frame clones only and misses some. The data show about 200,000 clones, with around three quarters seen just once and about 2% held by the top ten. Germline lookup yields CDR1 LGHNA and CDR2 YSLEER. The CDR3 spans 17 residues. With 0 bases clipped from V and 2 bases from J, the junction kept 5 bases outside the gene matches. The sample originates from a study of cytomegalovirus exposure and HLA in healthy donors. Overall study findings and caveats: In a later analysis, about 17,000 TCR beta sequences were associated with HLA alleles at 0.05 false discovery rate. In a later analysis, HLA-C alleles had the fewest associated TCRs, DRB1 alleles the most. Later analysis associated a missense DCLRE1C variant with TCR beta V- and J-gene trimming. Only CMV serostatus was available as immune exposure information.

This chain connects TRBV4-3 to TRBJ2-1, with TRBD2 identical over 9 bases. Sequenced: PBMCs. The receptor's source is a woman younger than 45 in good health and CMV-seronegative. This CDR3 reads CASSQERRLAAYNEQFF. DNA for the CDR3: TGCGCCAGCAGCCAAGAGCGTCGACTAGCGGCCTACAATGAGCAGTTCTTC.